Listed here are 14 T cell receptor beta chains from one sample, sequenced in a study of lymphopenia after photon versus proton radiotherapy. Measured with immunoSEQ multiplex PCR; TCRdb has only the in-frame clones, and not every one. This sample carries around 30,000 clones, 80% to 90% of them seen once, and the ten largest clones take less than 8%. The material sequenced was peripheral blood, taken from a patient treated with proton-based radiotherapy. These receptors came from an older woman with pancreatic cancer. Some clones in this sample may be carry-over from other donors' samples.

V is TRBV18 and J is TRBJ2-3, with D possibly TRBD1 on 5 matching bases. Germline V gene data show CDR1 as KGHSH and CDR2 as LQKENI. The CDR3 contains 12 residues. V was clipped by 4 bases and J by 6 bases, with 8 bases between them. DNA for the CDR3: TGTGCCAGCTCACTCAGGGTTGATACGCAGTATTTT. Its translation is CASSLRVDTQYF.

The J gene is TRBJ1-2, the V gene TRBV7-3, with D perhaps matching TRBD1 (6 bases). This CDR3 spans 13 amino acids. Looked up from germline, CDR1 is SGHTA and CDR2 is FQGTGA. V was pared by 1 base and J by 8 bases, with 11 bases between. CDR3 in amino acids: CASSLNRDEGYTF. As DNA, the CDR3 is TGTGCCAGCAGCTTAAACAGGGATGAGGGCTACACCTTC.

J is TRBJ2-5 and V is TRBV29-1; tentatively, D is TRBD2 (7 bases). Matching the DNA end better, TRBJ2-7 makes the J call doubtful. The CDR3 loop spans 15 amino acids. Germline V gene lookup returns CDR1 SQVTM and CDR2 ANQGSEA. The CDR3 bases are TGCAGCGTCGCTATTCTAGGGAGGGGGACCTACGAGCAGTACTTC. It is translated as CSVAILGRGTYEQYF.

The CDR3 region is CASSKALNYGYTF. The CDR3 DNA reads TGTGCCAGCAGCAAAGCGCTTAACTATGGCTACACCTTC. V usage is TRBV21-1 and J usage is TRBJ1-2. TRBV21-1 is classified as a pseudogene. This CDR3 has 13 amino acids.

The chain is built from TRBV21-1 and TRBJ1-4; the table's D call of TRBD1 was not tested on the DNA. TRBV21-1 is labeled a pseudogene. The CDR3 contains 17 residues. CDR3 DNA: TGTGCCAGCAGCAAAGAAGGACAGCATGCAACTAATGAAAAACTGTTTTTT. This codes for CASSKEGQHATNEKLFF.

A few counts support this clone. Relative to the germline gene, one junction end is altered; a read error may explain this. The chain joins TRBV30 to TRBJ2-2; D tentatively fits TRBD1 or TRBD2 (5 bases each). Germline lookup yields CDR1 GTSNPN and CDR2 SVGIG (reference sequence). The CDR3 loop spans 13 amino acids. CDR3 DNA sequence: TGTGCCTGGACGTGGAAGGGACGACGGGGAGCTGTTTTT. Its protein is CAWTWKGRRGAVF.

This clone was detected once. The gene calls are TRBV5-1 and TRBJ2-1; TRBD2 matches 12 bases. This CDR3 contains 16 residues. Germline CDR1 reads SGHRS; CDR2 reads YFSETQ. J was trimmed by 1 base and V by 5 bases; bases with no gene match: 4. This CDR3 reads CASSVTSGGSYNEQFF. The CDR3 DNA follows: TGCGCCAGCAGTGTGACTAGCGGGGGATCCTACAATGAGCAGTTCTTC.

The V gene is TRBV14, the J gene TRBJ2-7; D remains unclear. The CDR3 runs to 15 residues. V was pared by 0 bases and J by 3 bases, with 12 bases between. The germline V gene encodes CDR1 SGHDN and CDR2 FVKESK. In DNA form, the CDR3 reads TGTGCCAGCAGCCAAGATTCCACAGATTTCTACGAGCAGTACTTC. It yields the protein CASSQDSTDFYEQYF.

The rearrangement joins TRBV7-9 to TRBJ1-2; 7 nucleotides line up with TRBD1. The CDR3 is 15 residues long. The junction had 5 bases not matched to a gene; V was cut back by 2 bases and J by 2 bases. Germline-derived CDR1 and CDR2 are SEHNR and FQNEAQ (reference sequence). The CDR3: CASSLNRGANYGYTF. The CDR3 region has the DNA TGTGCCAGCAGCTTAAACAGGGGAGCAAACTATGGCTACACCTTC.

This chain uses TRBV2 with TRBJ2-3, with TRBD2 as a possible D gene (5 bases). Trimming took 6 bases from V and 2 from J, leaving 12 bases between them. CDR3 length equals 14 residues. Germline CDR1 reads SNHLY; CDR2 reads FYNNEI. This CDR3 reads CASRAGEYTDTQYF. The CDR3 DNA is TGTGCCAGCAGGGCGGGCGAGTACACAGATACGCAGTATTTT.

The CDR3, as DNA: TGTGCCAGCAGCTTAGGACCCGGGGGCTCTTACAATGAGCAGTTCTTC. Its protein is CASSLGPGGSYNEQFF. V gene TRBV7-2 combines with J gene TRBJ2-1; D possibly matches TRBD1 or TRBD2 (6 bases each). V was pared by 1 base and J by 4 bases, with 14 bases between. Per the germline V gene, CDR1 is SGHTA and CDR2 is FQGNSA. This CDR3 region has 16 residues.

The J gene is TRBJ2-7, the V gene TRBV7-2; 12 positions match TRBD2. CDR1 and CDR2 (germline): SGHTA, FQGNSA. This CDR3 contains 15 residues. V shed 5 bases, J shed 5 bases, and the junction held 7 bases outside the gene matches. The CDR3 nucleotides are TGTGCCAGCAGCCTAAGGACTAGCGGGACGAACGAGCAGTACTTC. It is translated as CASSLRTSGTNEQYF. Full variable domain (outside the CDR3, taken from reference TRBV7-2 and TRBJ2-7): GAGVSQSPSNKVTEKGKDVELRCDPISGHTALYWYRQSLGQGLEFLIYFQGNSAPDKSGLPSDRFSAERTGGSVSTLTIQRTQQEDSAVYLCASSLRTSGTNEQYFGPGTRLTVT.

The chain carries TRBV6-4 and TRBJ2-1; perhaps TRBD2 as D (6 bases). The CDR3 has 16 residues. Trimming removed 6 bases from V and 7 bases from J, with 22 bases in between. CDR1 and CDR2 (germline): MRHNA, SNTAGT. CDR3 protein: CASSRMTSKSSNEQFF. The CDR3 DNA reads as TGTGCCAGCAGCCGAATGACTAGTAAAAGTTCGAATGAGCAGTTCTTC.

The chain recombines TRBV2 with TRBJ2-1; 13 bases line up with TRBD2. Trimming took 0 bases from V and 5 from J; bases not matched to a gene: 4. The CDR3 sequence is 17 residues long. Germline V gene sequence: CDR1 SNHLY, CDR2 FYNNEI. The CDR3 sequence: CASSEASGLAGDNEQFF. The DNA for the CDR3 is TGTGCCAGCAGTGAAGCATCCGGACTAGCGGGGGACAATGAGCAGTTCTTC.